This T cell receptor beta chain was documented in a study of blood T cells in healthy people across ages (dated by TCRdb to the mid-2010s). The study in broad terms: Template switching captured roughly one uniquely barcoded TCR beta cDNA molecule per two T cells in model experiments. Two additional independent replicas of 1 million unique cDNA reads from the same blood draw were analyzed for two donors (one aged 18 to 30 and one aged 80 or older). To avoid experimental bias, donors of different ages were spread randomly across the sequencing lanes. To track age-related changes in TCR beta repertoire diversity, the study relied on deep sequencing normalized with unique cDNA molecular identifiers. The donors were divided into four age groups: young (average around 17 years), middle-aged (under 40), aged (roughly 60) and long-lived (around 87). Study-wide conclusions, independent of this receptor: Observed TCR beta diversity correlated strongly with the percentage of naive T cells measured by flow cytometry. Compared with the aged group, more naive CD4+ T cells, fewer expanded clones and increased TCR diversity were shown by the long-lived group, suggesting age selection. As age increased, observed TCR beta diversity per million T cells dropped in a roughly linear way, and a significant reduction was already evident by age about 36. Estimates of total diversity based on one million sequenced T cells were regarded as lower bounds and as underestimates. Because profiling used bulk unsorted PBMCs, naive and antigen-experienced compartments could not be compared conclusively. Because donor CMV infection status was unknown, age-related changes in expanded clonotypes were potentially confounded.

About this clonotype itself: There is no known antigen for this receptor. No per-base quality is available; no much larger clone lies one base away.

Per the germline V gene (reference sequence), LNHDA is the CDR1 and SQIVND is the CDR2. The CDR3 goes from the cysteine to the phenylalanine over 15 residues. The only DNA kept is the CDR3, 45 bases in frame from the first base. V is pared back by 3 bases and J by 2 bases, with 10 bases lying between the germline termini. The 40 or so donors, aged about 6 to 100 years, were systemically healthy Caucasian individuals from Russia. Each donor gave 8.5 to 10 milliliters of peripheral blood, collected into EDTA-treated Vacutainer tubes. PBMCs were isolated by Ficoll-Paque density-gradient centrifugation, with at least 7 million obtained per sample. Total RNA was extracted from PBMCs with Trizol reagent, with at least 6 micrograms obtained per sample. For every donor, flow cytometry on a PBMC aliquot measured the percentage of naive CD45RAhigh/CD27high T cells. Libraries were made using 5' RACE. The sequencer listed for this sample is Illumina HiSeq 2500. A second roughly 6 to 11 cycle PCR used a sample-barcoded 5' primer and a J-beta primer mix. A template-switch 5' adaptor carrying 12 random nucleotides introduced a unique molecular identifier onto each TCR beta cDNA molecule. At least 2.5 million CDR3-containing paired-end reads were obtained from each sample. All of the RNA was converted into first-strand cDNA using the Mint cDNA synthesis kit, with a TRBC-specific oligonucleotide serving as the primer. Following uracil-DNA glycosylase treatment, all cDNA underwent a first 18-cycle PCR with the universal primers M1SS and BC2_uni_R. On the authors' methods: Normalization of each sample was performed by random selection of 1 million high-quality reads, each carrying a distinct molecular identifier. Instead of being binned into consensus sequences, reads with shared molecular identifiers were discarded. MiTCR, set to a Q25 quality threshold and the strictest error-elimination algorithm, was used for CDR3 identification, clonotype clustering and error correction. A nonparametric unseen species model with Euler transformation was used to estimate lower-bound total TCR beta diversity. TCRdb's own reprocessing of the public reads used fastp at Q25 and MiXCR and kept productive beta chains. Records with the same CDR3 protein are collapsed into one entry carrying the most frequent genes and DNA. These V and J calls originate from TCRdb's pipeline instead of the authors' own analysis. This sample gives more than 800,000 distinct CDR3 sequences in total; 45% of them show up just once. In total, the top ten clones hold 15% to 20% of the sample.

Sequenced material: blood. The TCR originated in a woman aged 55-69 years in good health. The chain uses TRBV19 and TRBJ2-2; tentative D gene TRBD2, with 5 bases matching. The DNA sequence reads TGTGCCAGTAGTATCGTCCGGGGTAACACCGGGGAGCTGTTTTTT. It is translated as CASSIVRGNTGELFF.